These T cell receptor beta chains were read from a single sample in a study of cytomegalovirus exposure and HLA in healthy donors. The assay was immunoSEQ multiplex PCR, and TCRdb's table has in-frame clones only and misses some. The table lists roughly 110,000 clones, 74% of them singletons. The source material was PBMCs. The source is a middle-aged woman in good health and CMV-seropositive. Both conserved end residues are part of each CDR3. Fields, in order: D gene, clone size, V gene, J gene, CDR3 DNA, CDR3 protein. The D gene is left open where the match is weak. The size of a clone is reported for some rows only, either as once, few or many, or as a class for expanded clones.

d_call: TRBD2
clone_size: -
v_call: TRBV10-3
j_call: TRBJ2-3
cdr3_nt: TGTGCTACACTAGCGGGGGACAGCACAGATACGCAGTATTTT
cdr3_aa: CATLAGDSTDTQYF

d_call: TRBD1
clone_size: -
v_call: TRBV19
j_call: TRBJ2-5
cdr3_nt: TGTGCCAGTAGTATCACGGGGACAGGGGGCCGGGAGACCCAGTACTTC
cdr3_aa: CASSITGTGGRETQYF

d_call: -
clone_size: -
v_call: TRBV5-1
j_call: TRBJ2-7
cdr3_nt: TGCGCCAGCAGCTCCCTGGGGCGGACCTACGAGCAGTACTTC
cdr3_aa: CASSSLGRTYEQYF

d_call: TRBD2
clone_size: -
v_call: TRBV5-4
j_call: TRBJ2-7
cdr3_nt: TGTGCCAGCAGTCCCGGGACTAGGATTCAGGACGAGCAGTACTTC
cdr3_aa: CASSPGTRIQDEQYF

d_call: TRBD2
clone_size: -
v_call: TRBV7-7
j_call: TRBJ2-5
cdr3_nt: TGTGCTAGCAGCTTGAGCGGGATATTGGAGACCCAGTACTTC
cdr3_aa: CASSLSGILETQYF

d_call: TRBD1
clone_size: -
v_call: TRBV6-1
j_call: TRBJ2-5
cdr3_nt: TGTGCCAGCAGTGTGGGGACAGGGGGCACCCAAGAGACCCAGTACTTC
cdr3_aa: CASSVGTGGTQETQYF

d_call: -
clone_size: few
v_call: TRBV6-6
j_call: TRBJ1-1
cdr3_nt: TGTGCCACCTACGGGAGGGCCATGAACACTGAAGCTTTCTTT
cdr3_aa: CATYGRAMNTEAFF

d_call: -
clone_size: -
v_call: TRBV5-1
j_call: TRBJ2-3
cdr3_nt: TGCGCCAGCAGCGGGGGGACTAGCACAGATACGCAGTATTTT
cdr3_aa: CASSGGTSTDTQYF

d_call: -
clone_size: -
v_call: TRBV29-1
j_call: TRBJ1-5
cdr3_nt: TGCAGCGTGCGACAGGTGGGTCAGCCCCAGCATTTT
cdr3_aa: CSVRQVGQPQHF

d_call: -
clone_size: -
v_call: TRBV19
j_call: TRBJ2-2
cdr3_nt: TGTGCCAGTAGTATGACGGGGGGCGAGCACCGGGAGCTGTTTTTT
cdr3_aa: CASSMTGGEHRELFF

d_call: -
clone_size: -
v_call: TRBV6-6
j_call: TRBJ2-7
cdr3_nt: TGTGCCAGCAGACAGGGTTTCCTCTCCTACGAGCAGTACTTC
cdr3_aa: CASRQGFLSYEQYF